Included here is one TCR beta chain sequence, with context. This clonotype appeared many times. Its antigen remains undetermined. No base qualities exist here, and no much larger clone lies one base off it. These data belong to a study of regulatory T cells in long-lasting Graves disease (dated by TCRdb to the early 2020s). A note on the overall study: Patients with newly diagnosed Graves' disease had been on antithyroid drugs for under 3 months. TCR sequencing covered some 13 persistent and about 20 newly diagnosed Graves' disease patients, 33 samples in total. The study took place in China and was registered as a clinical trial. Persistent Graves' disease patients were compared with newly diagnosed Graves' disease patients by peripheral blood TCR sequencing and RNA sequencing. Study-wide conclusions, independent of this receptor: Sequencing and analysis were restricted to the TCR beta chain. Persistent disease showed preferential use of TRBV28, TRBJ1-2 and TRBJ2-5, whereas newly diagnosed disease favored TRBV20-1 and TRBJ2-1. Persistent patients shared more public clonotypes among themselves (around 2,800) than newly diagnosed patients did (about 970). Because the primary lesion, thyroid tissue, could not be accessed, the study looked at peripheral blood alone. As a limitation, the authors acknowledged that the small sample size may reduce accuracy. Compared with newly diagnosed patients, patients with persistent Graves' disease had lower TCR Shannon entropy and fewer highly expanded clones, which suggests clonal expansion.

The germline V gene encodes CDR1 GTSNPN and CDR2 SVGIG (reference sequence). From cysteine to phenylalanine, the CDR3 is 14 amino acids long. Of the read, only the CDR3 DNA is kept; its 42 bases are in frame from base 1. A distance of 12 bases separates the germline ends of V and J, which lose 0 bases and 9 bases respectively. This sample's time point label indicates: newly diagnosed GD, antithyroid drugs for less than 3 months. For both TCR sequencing and RNA sequencing, RNA was extracted from PBMCs in TRIzol. The diagnosis of Graves' disease was made according to American Thyroid Association guidelines. The patients came from an endocrinology department in Xi'an, China. Each patient gave roughly 8.4 milliliters of peripheral blood, collected in an EDTA anticoagulant tube. Ficoll Paque Plus density gradient separation was used to isolate PBMCs, and no further T cell sorting was performed. An Agilent 2100 Bioanalyzer and agarose gel were used to check RNA quality, while a NanoDrop 2000 measured RNA concentration.

The library was built by means of multiplex PCR. Instrument on record: Illumina HiSeq 4000. To build TCR beta libraries, CDR3 regions were amplified by Arm-PCR using iRepertoire HTBI primers. Before sequencing, the PCR products went through gel purification. The study's processing was this. A total of under 80 TRBV and about 13 TRBJ segments were identified across samples and were used for gene usage analysis of CDR3 amino acid clonotypes. COPE and FqMerger were used to merge the filtered high-quality paired reads into contigs. BLAST was used to align contigs to IMGT TRBV, TRBD and TRBJ reference genes, and CDR3 was defined according to IMGT. Clonotypes above 0.1% frequency were classified as highly expanded clones. Shannon entropy was used to measure repertoire diversity, and the Gini coefficient was used to measure V-J evenness. Public clonotypes were defined as clonotypes shared by more than one individual. TCRdb reran the public reads through fastp at Q25 and MiXCR, keeping productive beta chains. Every distinct CDR3 protein forms one entry, paired with its most common genes and DNA. The V and J calls follow TCRdb's processing rather than the paper's. This sample is represented by some 330,000 distinct CDR3 sequences; 12% of them were singletons. The ten largest clones take up approximately 17% of the sample.

In addition, the sample was reused for a study of T cells in Graves' hyperthyroidism and ophthalmopathy. Taken from the second paper: Stable Graves' hyperthyroidism was defined as the absence of progression to ophthalmopathy over 18 months of follow-up. Hyperthyroidism patients were aged 18 to 65 years and newly diagnosed, with disease duration of less than 2 months. The study excluded patients with uncontrolled infections, other autoimmune diseases, pregnancy or lactation. Clinical symptoms, serum thyroxine and TRAb, thyroid ultrasound, and orbital computed tomography formed the basis for the diagnoses. The TCR CDR3 was subjected to a first round of RT-PCR using the HTBI primer set and the Qiagen OneStep RT-PCR kit. Blood samples also contained most of the expanded thyroid clonotypes (frequency above 0.001), which suggests that blood repertoires may reflect thyroid immune responses. A 13 V-J signature model separated ophthalmopathy from stable hyperthyroidism, with about 88% sensitivity and about 81% specificity in cross-validation and 80%/75% in testing. In validation, progression to ophthalmopathy was predicted by the model with roughly 71% sensitivity and around 76% specificity, a median of approximately 6.5 months before onset. To identify distinguishing TCR V-J signatures, a discovery cohort of around 100 patients was used, comprising 40 to 45 with Graves' ophthalmopathy and some 57 with stable Graves' hyperthyroidism. Prospective prediction of ophthalmopathy was tested in an independent validation cohort consisting of fewer than 20 hyperthyroidism patients and some 17 patients who later progressed to ophthalmopathy. For training and testing, the 95 to 100 patients in the discovery cohort were randomly divided in a 7:3 ratio. The study also compared thyroid tissue and blood T-cell repertoires from more than 5 Graves' hyperthyroidism patients. Once sampling was done, hyperthyroidism patients were given methimazole at a starting dose of 30 mg daily, whereas ophthalmopathy patients were given high-dose intravenous methylprednisolone. Libraries were constructed in a second round of multiplex PCR, after which size selection and purification were carried out. Libraries were sequenced paired-end with 100 bp reads on an Illumina HiSeq2000. SOAPnuke was used to process the raw data, throwing out any read that contained adapters or uncalled bases, had a mean Phred below 15, or lacked an exact constant-primer or identifier match. COPE v1.2.5 was used to merge high-quality paired reads, and clonotypes were defined as unique nucleotide sequences. MiTCR v1.1 was used to align clonotypes to the IMGT TRBV, TRBD and TRBJ reference segments. The analysis included only V-J combinations with a frequency above 0.0001, which together covered around 99% of the repertoires. The TCS score was defined as F50 (clonal expansion) divided by E x V (chaos), with BLOSUM62-based TCRdist calculated between CDR3 peptides within each V-J. Welch's t-statistics and random forest reduced 450 to 600 V-J features to about 12, which were used in a naive Bayes classifier (R e1071). No statistical method was used to set the sample size in advance, and investigators knew the group allocation. The paper reports TCR Vbeta CDR3 sequencing of 140 or so peripheral blood samples: under 45 ophthalmopathy, about 75 hyperthyroidism and approximately 17 progressor patients.

The sample in question was peripheral blood mononuclear cells (PBMCs), obtained at new diagnosis, from a patient treated with antithyroid drugs. The clonotype comes from a woman younger than 30 with Graves disease. Donor details come from another sample of the same person, matched by shared clones. The rearrangement combines TRBV30 with TRBJ1-6; no D gene is confidently identified. The DNA sequence follows: TGTGCCTGGAGTGTACGAGGATTATTTTCACCCCTCCACTTT. This encodes CAWSVRGLFSPLHF.